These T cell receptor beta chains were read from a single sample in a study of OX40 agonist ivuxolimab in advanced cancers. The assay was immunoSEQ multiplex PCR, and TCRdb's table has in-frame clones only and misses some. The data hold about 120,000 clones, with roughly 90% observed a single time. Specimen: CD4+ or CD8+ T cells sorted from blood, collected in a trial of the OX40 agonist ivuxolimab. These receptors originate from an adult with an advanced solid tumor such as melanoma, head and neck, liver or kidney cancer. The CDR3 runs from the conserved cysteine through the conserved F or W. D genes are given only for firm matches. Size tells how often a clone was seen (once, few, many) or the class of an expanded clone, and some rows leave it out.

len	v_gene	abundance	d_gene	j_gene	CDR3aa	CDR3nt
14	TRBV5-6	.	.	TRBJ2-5	CASSSPTGDETQYF	TGTGCCAGCAGCTCCCCGACGGGGGATGAGACCCAGTACTTC
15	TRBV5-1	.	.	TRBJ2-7	CASSGTSGPSYEQYF	TGCGCCAGCAGCGGCACTTCAGGACCATCCTACGAGCAGTACTTC
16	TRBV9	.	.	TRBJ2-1	CASSVVEGLSYNEQFF	TGTGCCAGCAGCGTAGTCGAGGGACTTTCCTACAATGAGCAGTTCTTC
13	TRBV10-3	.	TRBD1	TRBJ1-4	CAISKGQGLHLFF	TGTGCCATCAGTAAGGGACAGGGGCTGCATCTGTTTTTT
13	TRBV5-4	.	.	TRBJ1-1	CASSSPGFTEAFF	TGTGCCAGCAGCTCCCCGGGTTTCACTGAAGCTTTCTTT
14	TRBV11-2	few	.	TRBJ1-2	CASSSIQAGYGYTF	TGTGCCAGCAGCTCCATACAGGCGGGCTATGGCTACACCTTC
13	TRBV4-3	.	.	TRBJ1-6	CASSQDRGSPLHF	TGCGCCAGCAGCCAAGATAGGGGTTCACCCCTCCACTTT
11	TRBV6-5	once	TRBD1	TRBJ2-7	CASGQGYEQYF	TGTGCCAGCGGACAGGGCTACGAGCAGTACTTC
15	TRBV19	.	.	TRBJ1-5	CASSQTANRALGFYF	TGTGCCAGTAGCCAAACGGCGAACCGGGCCCTTGGGTTTTATTTT
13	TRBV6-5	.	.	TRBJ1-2	CASAAGNWYGYTF	TGTGCCAGCGCGGCAGGGAATTGGTATGGCTACACCTTC
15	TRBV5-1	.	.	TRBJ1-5	CASSPEGDLYQPQHF	TGCGCCAGCAGCCCGGAGGGGGACCTTTATCAGCCCCAGCATTTT
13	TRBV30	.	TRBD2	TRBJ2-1	CAWKGGPYNEQFF	TGTGCCTGGAAGGGAGGGCCTTACAATGAGCAGTTCTTC
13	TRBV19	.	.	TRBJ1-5	CASSAGGGQPQHF	TGTGCCTCCTCGGCGGGAGGGGGACAGCCCCAGCATTTT
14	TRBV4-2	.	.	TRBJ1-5	CASSQGVDAGSQHF	TGTGCCAGCAGCCAAGGTGTAGACGCAGGATCCCAGCATTTT
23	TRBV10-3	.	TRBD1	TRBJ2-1	CAISEWGQGRSHRQSLTYNEQFF	TGTGCCATCAGTGAGTGGGGACAGGGCAGGTCCCACAGGCAATCCTTGACCTACAATGAGCAGTTCTTC
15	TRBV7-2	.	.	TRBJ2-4	CASSLRQGGINIQYF	TGTGCCAGCAGCTTAAGACAGGGAGGGATCAACATTCAGTACTTC
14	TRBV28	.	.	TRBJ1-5	CASSLVQLDQPQHF	TGTGCCAGCAGTTTAGTTCAGCTCGATCAGCCCCAGCATTTT
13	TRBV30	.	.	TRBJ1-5	CAWSVSLLQPQHF	TGTGCCTGGAGTGTCTCCCTCCTTCAGCCCCAGCATTTT
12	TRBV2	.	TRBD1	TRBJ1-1	CASSRGQEGAFF	TGTGCCAGCAGCAGGGGGCAGGAGGGGGCTTTCTTT
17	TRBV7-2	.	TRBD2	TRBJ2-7	CASSRRAGLADTYEQYF	TGTGCCAGCAGCCGCCGGGCGGGACTAGCGGATACCTACGAGCAGTACTTC
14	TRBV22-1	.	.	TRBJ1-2	CPGTPAPGTYGYTF	TGTCCTGGGACCCCCGCACCAGGGACCTATGGCTACACCTTC
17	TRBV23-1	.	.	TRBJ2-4	CASSHSTAPVAKNIQYF	TGCGCCAGCAGTCATTCGACAGCCCCAGTAGCCAAAAACATTCAGTACTTC
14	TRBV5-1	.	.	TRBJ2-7	CASSLDPGTYEQYF	TGCGCCAGCAGCTTGGATCCGGGTACCTACGAGCAGTACTTC
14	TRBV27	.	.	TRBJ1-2	CASRPPQYNYGYTF	TGTGCCAGCAGACCTCCTCAGTACAACTATGGCTACACCTTC
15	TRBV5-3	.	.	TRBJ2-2	CASSLTLNPSGELFF	TGTGCCAGCAGCTTAACTCTAAACCCCTCCGGGGAGCTGTTTTTT
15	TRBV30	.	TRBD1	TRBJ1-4	CAWRGDGTGKEKLFF	TGTGCCTGGAGGGGTGACGGGACAGGGAAAGAAAAACTGTTTTTT
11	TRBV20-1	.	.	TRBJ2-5	CSATPSETQYF	TGCAGTGCGACCCCTTCGGAGACCCAGTACTTC
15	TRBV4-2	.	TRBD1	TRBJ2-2	CASGGQAPNTGELFF	TGTGCCAGCGGAGGACAGGCCCCCAACACCGGGGAGCTGTTTTTT